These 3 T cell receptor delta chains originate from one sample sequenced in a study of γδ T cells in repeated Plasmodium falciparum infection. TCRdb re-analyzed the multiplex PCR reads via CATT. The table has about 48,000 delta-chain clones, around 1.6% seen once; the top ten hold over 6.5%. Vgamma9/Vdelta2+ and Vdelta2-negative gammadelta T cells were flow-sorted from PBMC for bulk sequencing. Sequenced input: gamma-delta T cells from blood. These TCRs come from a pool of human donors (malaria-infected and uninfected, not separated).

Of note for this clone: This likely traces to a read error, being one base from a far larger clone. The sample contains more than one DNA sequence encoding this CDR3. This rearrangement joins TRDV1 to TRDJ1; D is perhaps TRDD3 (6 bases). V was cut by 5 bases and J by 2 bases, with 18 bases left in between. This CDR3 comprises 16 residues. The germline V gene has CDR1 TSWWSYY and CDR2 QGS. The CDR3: CALGPLFRGRTDKLIF. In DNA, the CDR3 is TGTGCTCTTGGGCCCCTTTTCAGGGGGAGAACCGATAAACTCATCTTT.

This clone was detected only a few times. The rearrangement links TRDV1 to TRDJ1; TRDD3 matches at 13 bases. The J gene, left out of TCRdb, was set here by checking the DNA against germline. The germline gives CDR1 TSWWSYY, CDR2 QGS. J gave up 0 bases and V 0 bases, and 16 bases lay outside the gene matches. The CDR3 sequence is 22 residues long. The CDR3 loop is CALGELSPSPVLGDTYTDKLIF. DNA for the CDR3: TGTGCTCTTGGGGAACTGTCCCCCTCACCTGTACTGGGGGATACGTACACCGATAAACTCATCTTT.

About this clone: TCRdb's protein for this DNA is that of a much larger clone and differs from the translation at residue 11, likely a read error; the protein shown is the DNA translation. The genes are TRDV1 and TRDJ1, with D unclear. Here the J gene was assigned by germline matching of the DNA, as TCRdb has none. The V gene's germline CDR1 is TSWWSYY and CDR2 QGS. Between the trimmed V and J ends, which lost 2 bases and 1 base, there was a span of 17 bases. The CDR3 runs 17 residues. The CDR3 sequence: CALGETGLLLRTDKLIF. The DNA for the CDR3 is TGTGCTCTTGGGGAAACGGGTCTTTTGCTGCGCACCGATAAACTCATCTTT.